This T cell receptor (beta chain) was sequenced for a study of T cell repertoires in cytomegalovirus infection. Study overall: Matching HLA type, along with CMV infection, was indicated by public TCR beta signatures.

TCRdb processed the reads anew with MiXCR; each CDR3 protein has one entry. The sample holds roughly 700,000 distinct CDR3 sequences; approximately 33% are singletons and the top ten take over 15%. This clonotype was seen once. No antigen is known for it. Study observations and caveats: Clonotype analysis showed dominance of the ex vivo response by HLA-C-restricted CMV-specific TCR beta clonotypes.

CDR3 length: 15 residues. V was pared by 8 bases and J by 7 bases, with 15 bases of the junction left unmatched. Germline CDR1 and CDR2: SNHLY and FYNNEI. The sample was cultured PBMCs, taken from culture after CMV antigen stimulation. The receptor's source is a human donor in good health (CMV status not recorded). Some clones in this sample may be carry-over from other donors' samples. The V and J genes are TRBV2 and TRBJ1-2; 8 nucleotides agree with TRBD1. This CDR3 reads CASGRDRRIDSGYTF. The CDR3 region has the DNA TGTGCCAGCGGGAGGGACAGGCGCATTGACTCTGGCTACACCTTC.